These 20 T cell receptor beta chains share one sample of origin, sequenced in a study of CD8+ T cells in alopecia areata. cDNA prepared by RNA extraction and subsequent reverse transcription served as the template for sequencing. Generated by immunoSEQ multiplex PCR, the TCRdb table keeps only in-frame clones and is missing some. The repertoire consists of roughly 99,000 clones, with less than 90% occurring once and the leading ten covering roughly 25%. Treatment here: oral pan-JAK inhibitor, 5-10 mg twice daily. Specimen: CD8+ T cells sorted from blood, collected at week 24, from a patient treated with tofacitinib. The receptors were gathered from a human donor with alopecia areata.

This clone has a handful of counts. J is TRBJ2-1 and V is TRBV30; 10 positions match TRBD2. Germline lookup yields CDR1 GTSNPN and CDR2 SVGIG (reference sequence). The length of the CDR3 is 19 residues. The J segment lost 0 bases and the V segment lost 0 bases, leaving 11 bases of the junction unmatched. This CDR3 is CAWSVRVAGGISSYNEQFF. CDR3 DNA: TGTGCCTGGAGTGTACGAGTAGCGGGGGGAATAAGCTCCTACAATGAGCAGTTCTTC.

The V gene is TRBV7-9, the J gene TRBJ2-7, with a weak D call TRBD2 (6 bases). Germline loops: CDR1 SEHNR, CDR2 FQNEAQ (reference sequence). CDR3 size: 13 residues. The V end lost 6 bases, the J end lost 6 bases, and 15 bases lay between the germline ends. CDR3 coding DNA: TGTGCCAGCAGTTCAGGAGGGTTGGTCGAGCAGTACTTC. This translates into CASSSGGLVEQYF.

This chain joins TRBV7-8 and TRBJ2-2; TRBD2 matches at 9 bases. The CDR3 spans 16 residues. The junction had 7 bases not matched to a gene; V was cut back by 6 bases and J by 2 bases. CDR1 is SGHVS, CDR2 FQNEAQ, per germline. The CDR3 region is CASRGGSGGNTGELFF. In nucleotides, the CDR3 is TGTGCCAGCAGAGGCGGTAGCGGGGGAAACACCGGGGAGCTGTTTTTT.

The genes are TRBV9 and TRBJ1-2, with TRBD1 as a possible D gene (5 bases). CDR1 SGDLS and CDR2 YYNGEE come from the germline V gene. CDR3 size: 15 residues. Trimming stripped 3 bases from V and 4 bases from J, with 16 bases between. CDR3 sequence reads: CASSAGTGVGYGYTF. Written as DNA, the CDR3 is TGTGCCAGCAGCGCGGGCACGGGGGTGGGCTATGGCTACACCTTC.

This clone has just a few counts. The V and J genes are TRBV7-2 and TRBJ2-3, with 7 bases matching TRBD2. Per germline, CDR1 SGHTA and CDR2 FQGNSA. V dropped 8 bases and J dropped 0; count of bases not matched to a gene: 2. This CDR3 spans 13 amino acids. CDR3 DNA: TGTGCCAGCCGGGACTACAGCACAGATACGCAGTATTTT. Its translation is CASRDYSTDTQYF.

The chain uses TRBV5-6 and TRBJ2-7; D is perhaps TRBD1 (6 bases). CDR1 SGHDT and CDR2 YYEEEE come from the germline V gene. This CDR3 has 14 residues. V dropped 2 bases and J dropped 4 bases, with 13 bases sitting between them. CDR3 in DNA: TGTGCCAGCAGCTTTGGGACACGCCCTTACGAGCAGTACTTC. It encodes CASSFGTRPYEQYF.

This clone showed up just a few times. The chain combines TRBV7-9 with TRBJ2-7; D ambiguous. V lost 4 bases, J lost 2 bases, and 15 bases lay in between. CDR3 length: 15 residues. Germline values: CDR1 SEHNR, CDR2 FQNEAQ (reference sequence). CDR3 in DNA: TGTGCCAGCAGCTGGGTCTCCTCCGGCGCCTACGAGCAGTACTTC. It specifies CASSWVSSGAYEQYF.

V and J are TRBV10-3 and TRBJ2-5, with TRBD2 matching 13 bases. Germline-derived CDR1 and CDR2 are ENHRY and SYGVKD. This CDR3 is built from 17 residues. V shed 2 bases, J shed 3 bases, and the junction held 6 bases outside the gene matches. This CDR3 is CAISENTGLAGEETQYF. The CDR3 DNA is TGTGCCATCAGTGAGAACACTGGACTAGCGGGGGAAGAGACCCAGTACTTC.

The rearrangement links TRBV4-1 to TRBJ2-2; no clear D. This CDR3 spans 13 amino acids. Germline CDR1 and CDR2: MGHRA and YSYEKL. The ends were cut back, 5 bases at V and 3 bases at J, with 7 bases in the middle. The CDR3 coding sequence is TGCGCCAGCAGCTTCCACGACACCGGGGAGCTGTTTTTT. It yields the protein CASSFHDTGELFF.

There are a few counts of this clone. The chain carries TRBV6-6 and TRBJ2-2; the D is unclear. The V end lost 4 bases, the J end lost 8 bases, and 11 bases lay between the germline ends. CDR3 length equals 13 residues. CDR1 and CDR2 (germline): MNHNY, SVGAGI (reference sequence). The CDR3 bases are TGTGCCAGCAGTTTTGGTATACGGGGGGAGCTGTTTTTT. It codes for CASSFGIRGELFF.

The genes are TRBV12-5 and TRBJ2-3; D unclear. The CDR3 length is 15 residues. The V end was cut by 0 bases, the J end by 1 base, with 8 bases between. Germline CDR1 and CDR2: LGHNT and FRNRAP. Here the CDR3 reads CASGLVLDRTDTQYF. The CDR3 DNA follows: TGTGCTAGTGGTTTGGTACTTGACCGCACAGATACGCAGTATTTT.

V and J are TRBV4-3 and TRBJ2-1, with D perhaps given as TRBD1 or TRBD2 (5 bases each). V was pared by 0 bases and J by 6 bases, with 9 bases between. The CDR3 is 14 amino acids. CDR1 and CDR2 from the germline V gene are LGHNA and YSLEER. The CDR3: CASSQDRDPNEQFF. In DNA, the CDR3 is TGCGCCAGCAGCCAAGATAGGGACCCCAATGAGCAGTTCTTC.

V usage is TRBV7-8 and J usage is TRBJ2-3; the D gene is possibly TRBD2 (7 bases). Germline V gene sequence: CDR1 SGHVS, CDR2 FQNEAQ. Trimming removed 1 base from V and 0 bases from J, with 14 bases in between. The CDR3 extends over 17 amino acids. In nucleotides, the CDR3 is TGTGCCAGCAGCTTAGGTCGAGCGGGGACAAGCACAGATACGCAGTATTTT. Encoded protein: CASSLGRAGTSTDTQYF.

The J gene is TRBJ2-1, the V gene TRBV27; 7 nucleotides line up with TRBD1. V was pared by 6 bases and J by 10 bases, with 6 bases of the junction left unmatched. In germline, CDR1 is MNHEY, CDR2 SMNVEV (reference sequence). The CDR3 has 12 amino acids. CDR3 sequence (DNA): TGTGCCAGCAGCCCGACAGGGTACGAGCAGTTCTTC. It yields the protein CASSPTGYEQFF.

In this sample, this clone turned up a few times. The rearrangement joins TRBV7-3 to TRBJ2-3; 8 bases are a match to TRBD2. The V gene end was trimmed by 2 bases and the J gene end by 1 base; junction bases not matched to a gene: 2. The V gene's germline CDR1 is SGHTA and CDR2 FQGTGA. This CDR3 has 15 residues. The CDR3: CASSLGGGRTDTQYF. CDR3 bases: TGTGCCAGCAGCTTAGGCGGGGGGCGCACAGATACGCAGTATTTT. The full variable domain, with the rest looked up from reference TRBV7-3 and TRBJ2-3, is GAGVSQTPSNKVTEKGKYVELRCDPISGHTALYWYRQSLGQGPEFLIYFQGTGAADDSGLPNDRFFAVRPEGSVSTLKIQRTERGDSAVYLCASSLGGGRTDTQYFGPGTRLTVL.

The rearrangement uses TRBV9 and TRBJ2-4; TRBD1 agrees at 10 bases. V shed 3 bases, J shed 0 bases, and the junction held 3 bases outside the gene matches. CDR3 size: 16 residues. Germline lookup yields CDR1 SGDLS and CDR2 YYNGEE. Here the CDR3 reads CASSARDRGAKNIQYF. In DNA, the CDR3 is TGTGCCAGCAGCGCCCGGGACAGGGGAGCCAAAAACATTCAGTACTTC.

The V gene is TRBV10-3, the J gene TRBJ2-1, with 7 bases that match TRBD2. The CDR3 extends over 17 amino acids. Germline V lookup: CDR1 ENHRY, CDR2 SYGVKD. J lost 6 bases, V lost 0 bases, and 11 bases had no gene match. CDR3 sequence (DNA): TGTGCCATCAGTGAGTCGGGAACGACTAGCCTCACCAATGAGCAGTTCTTC. The encoded protein is CAISESGTTSLTNEQFF.

The V gene is TRBV19, the J gene TRBJ1-1; 9 bases agree with TRBD1. J was trimmed by 3 bases and V by 8 bases; bases with no gene match: 13. Germline CDR1 reads LNHDA; CDR2 reads SQIVND (reference sequence). The CDR3 length is 16 residues. The CDR3 here is CASAGGTGYVDTEAFF. CDR3 in DNA: TGTGCCAGTGCAGGAGGGACAGGGTACGTTGACACTGAAGCTTTCTTT.

This chain links TRBV7-9 with TRBJ2-7; TRBD1 agrees at 7 bases. CDR3 length equals 14 residues. Germline V lookup: CDR1 SEHNR, CDR2 FQNEAQ (reference sequence). Trimming took 5 bases from V and 1 from J; bases not matched to a gene: 5. The CDR3 region is CASSLTGPSYEQYF. DNA for the CDR3: TGTGCCAGCAGCCTGACAGGGCCTTCCTACGAGCAGTACTTC. Full variable domain (remainder filled in from reference TRBV7-9 and TRBJ2-7): DTGVSQNPRHKITKRGQNVTFRCDPISEHNRLYWYRQTLGQGPEFLTYFQNEAQLEKSRLLSDRFSAERPKGSFSTLEIQRTEQGDSAMYLCASSLTGPSYEQYFGPGTRLTVT.

The chain carries TRBV5-5 and TRBJ2-7; 10 bases agree with TRBD2. V lost 4 bases and J lost 1; bases outside the gene matches: 5. The CDR3 is 15 residues long. Germline V gene data show CDR1 as SGHKS and CDR2 as YYEKEE (reference sequence). The CDR3 reads CASSASGGASYEQYF. CDR3 nucleotide sequence: TGTGCCAGCAGCGCCAGCGGGGGGGCTTCCTACGAGCAGTACTTC.